A single TCR beta chain is shown here with its context. Its antigen has not been determined. It has no much larger one-base neighbor in the sample; base qualities were not kept. The method behind the library was the immunoSEQ multiplex PCR assay. For the multiplex PCR, a mixture combining 60 forward primers for TCR Vbeta segments and 13 reverse primers for TCR Jbeta segments was used. The CDR3 region of rearranged TCR beta genes was amplified from genomic DNA by a multiplex PCR assay. Amplified TCR beta libraries were sequenced as 87-base-pair reads on the Illumina HiSeq System. From the authors' description of their analysis: In a later analysis, about 80 million unique TCR beta chains were counted across the roughly 670 repertoires, and roughly 10 million of these chains were shared by at least two donors. Raw reads were error-corrected and collapsed into unique sequences with a nearest-neighbor algorithm that merged closely related sequences to remove PCR and sequencing errors. CDR3 sequences were aligned to IMGT reference sequences to assign V, D and J gene segments. For a sequence to be retained, a match of at least six nucleotides was required to both a V gene segment and a J gene segment. Rearrangements were called productive when the CDR3 lacked stop codons and stayed in frame with V and J; all others were non-productive. CDR3 was defined according to IMGT convention as the region running from the second conserved V-encoded cysteine to the conserved J-encoded phenylalanine. Sequences without an unambiguous match to a single V gene segment were excluded from the earlier analysis of about 640 of the donors. An earlier analysis of just under 600 of the donors called V segments functional above 56.7% productive rearrangements and segregating when the between-donor standard deviation exceeded 5%. To diagnose cytomegalovirus status from the catalog of TCR beta chain sequences, a statistical classification framework was built. In a later analysis, V and J genes were assigned by comparing TCR nucleotide sequences against IMGT/GENE-DB human TR gene sequences. In a later analysis, CDR3 sequences and most-parsimonious VDJ recombination scenarios were assigned using the TCRdist pipeline. In a later analysis, every TCR beta chain was defined by the combination of its CDR3 amino acid sequence and its V-gene family, and reads without a unique V-gene family were dropped. In a later analysis, 550 to 650 highly shared, low-generation-probability nucleotide sequences were removed to address suspected cross-contamination and a sequencing artifact. In a later analysis, a clonal expansion index was calculated for each public chain from normalized within-repertoire ranks of inferred template counts. In a later analysis, generation probabilities were computed using a VDJ recombination model fitted to out-of-frame rearrangements, and the results were checked against IGoR. In a later analysis, TCR-TCR, TCR-HLA and TCR-CMV co-occurrence was scored with hypergeometric tests, and a repertoire-size bias correction was applied to TCR pairs. A later analysis estimated false discovery rates by permuting HLA or CMV assignments 20 times. In a later analysis, co-occurring TCRs were grouped using DBSCAN, and TCRdist sequence similarity was added for clustering within HLA-allele-positive subsets. Co-occurrence clustering excluded repertoires with fewer than 30,000 or more than 120,000 public chains, plus five with anomalous nucleotide sharing. TCRdb took over this immuneACCESS table, retaining in-frame rearrangements with V and J assigned. Such tables are incomplete; in checked studies, under half of the missing clones stem from an unresolved V gene, and the remainder is unexplained. D and trimming come from the DNA, and the V and J calls and clone size come from that table. The sample data list 140,000 to 150,000 clones, and less than 85% of these were observed just once. Approximately 1.8% of the sample comes from the top ten.

The cohort consisted of more than 650 healthy bone marrow donors. At the time of sampling, all cohort members were nominally healthy, though unrecorded immune exposures were likely present. The donor was CMV seronegative and belonged to the group of over 350 seronegative cohort members. A peripheral blood sample was provided by each donor, and peripheral blood mononuclear cells were used for TCR beta sequencing. The Qiagen DNeasy Blood Extraction Kit was used to extract genomic DNA from the blood cell samples. V lost 4 bases and J lost 4 bases; the stretch between them is 20 bases long. From a lookup of the germline V gene, CDR1 and CDR2 are SGDLS and YYNGEE. The CDR3 numbers 16 residues from cysteine through phenylalanine. The entry retains the CDR3 DNA only, 48 bases that are in frame from base 1. This record comes from a study of cytomegalovirus exposure and HLA in healthy donors (dated by TCRdb to about 2017). In terms of the full investigation: An earlier analysis of approximately 640 of the donors reported about 250 Gb of sequence data and 117 million unique TCR beta sequences from roughly 180 million T cells. Across some 400 genotyped donors of the cohort, an average of approximately 200,000 unique TCR beta nucleotide sequences per donor were sequenced, and 15% to 20% of those sequences were non-productive. Rather than drawing on any new phenotypic data, the later analysis identified candidate immune exposures from TCR beta sequences and the way those sequences occurred across donors. HLA typing included class I and class II loci at four-digit resolution. Typing coverage varied by locus: roughly 629-640 donors for A, B, C, DRB1 and DQB1; approximately 500 for DQA1; approximately 610 for DPA1; roughly 470 for DPB1. The aim of the study was to test whether cataloging public T cell receptors could identify signatures of past pathogen exposure. Donor age, sex, ethnicity and CMV serostatus were compiled together with the repertoire data. A later genetic analysis used genome-wide SNP genotypes for about three fifths of the 666 donors, treating that subset as a discovery cohort. Of the roughly 400 genotyped donors, approximately 80% were placed in the genetic ancestry cluster associated with self-reported Caucasian donors. All discovery cohort repertoires had been generated on a single sequencing platform. A later analysis re-examined previously published TCR beta repertoires from hundreds of donors and added high-resolution HLA genotyping to investigate patterns of TCR occurrence. High-throughput TCR immunosequencing, statistical association of individual TCRs with disease status, and machine learning were combined to predict cytomegalovirus infection status. About five DR-DQ haplotypes were handled as single units for association and clustering, since linkage in the cohort was strong. In an earlier analysis of over 550 of the donors, high-throughput TCR beta sequencing was used to judge whether each TCR beta V gene segment behaved as functional or pseudogenic. An early release that covered some 630 HLA-typed donors contained around 300 gigabases of sequencing data and some 87 million unique TCR sequences. In addition to the first cohort of around 670 subjects, a separate validation cohort of 100 to 150 different subjects was used. The study profiled the T cell repertoires of 666 subjects by immunosequencing and related them to cytomegalovirus serostatus.

The study at large found these results: An earlier analysis of 587 of the donors showed that most TCR beta V segments appeared in productive rearrangements either about 90% or about 30% of the time, which broadly matched IMGT annotations. According to the authors, the approach could potentially be generalized to other disease states and immunological phenotypes. Cytomegalovirus status was reported to be diagnosed by the classifier with high specificity and sensitivity in both the original and validation cohorts. A later genetic analysis associated a missense DCLRE1C variant with V-gene and J-gene trimming of TCR beta chains, and an independent cohort replicated the association. Because HLA typing was missing for some donors at each locus, association tests included only the typed subset. A later analysis associated 16,951 TCR beta sequences with specific HLA alleles at a false discovery rate of 0.05. A further reported finding was that TCR beta sequences accurately predicted the HLA-A and HLA-B alleles for most subjects in the first cohort. Most CMV-associated TCR beta chains appeared to be HLA-restricted in a later analysis, and the HLA associations seemed to be driven largely by CMV exposure. Some IMGT-functional V segments, including TRBV6-2 and TRBV6-3, could not be distinguished by the 87-base-pair reads and were therefore excluded. In a later analysis, the rate of TCR association differed among HLA loci, with DRB1 alleles having the most associated TCRs and HLA-C alleles having the fewest. When HLA alleles, especially DR and DQ, strongly co-occurred, TCR associations were difficult to assign to individual alleles. Linkage disequilibrium might explain the correlated functional status among segregating V segments, but an unknown experimental factor could not be ruled out. According to a later genetic analysis, donors in an Asian-associated ancestry cluster had fewer N-insertions in productive TCRs than the roughly 670-donor mean. Across donors, most TCR sequences were observed very rarely, whereas some public TCRs were present in many individuals. A few of the identified cytomegalovirus-associated TCR beta chains were confirmed in vitro to be specific for cytomegalovirus antigens. The study listed over 150 TCR beta chains as associated with cytomegalovirus. A group of highly shared sequence variants was considered likely to be a technical artifact of the sequencing pipeline. In this cohort, only TCR beta chains were sequenced, and detectable features were limited by the absence of alpha or paired-chain data. In a later analysis, HLA-associated TCR beta chains were found to be more clonally expanded and to have lower generation probabilities than equally common non-associated chains. Sequencing depth was assumed to be roughly uniform across donors in the presence/absence analyses, though that assumption may not hold. Because counts were too low, approximately 18 rarely observed V segments, including chromosome 9 orphons, were excluded from the earlier analysis of several hundred of the donors. In a later analysis, several top co-occurrence clusters were reported to appear linked to parvovirus B19, influenza, CMV and Epstein-Barr virus. The only immune exposure information available for the cohort was CMV serostatus.

The V and J genes are TRBV9 and TRBJ1-1; matching of 5 bases hints at TRBD1 as the D gene. This sequence originates from a man in his forties in good health and CMV-seronegative. The sequenced sample consisted of PBMCs. The CDR3 corresponds to CASSQETGGDSTEAFF. At the DNA level, the sequence is TGTGCCAGCAGCCAGGAAACGGGGGGGGATAGCACTGAAGCTTTCTTT.